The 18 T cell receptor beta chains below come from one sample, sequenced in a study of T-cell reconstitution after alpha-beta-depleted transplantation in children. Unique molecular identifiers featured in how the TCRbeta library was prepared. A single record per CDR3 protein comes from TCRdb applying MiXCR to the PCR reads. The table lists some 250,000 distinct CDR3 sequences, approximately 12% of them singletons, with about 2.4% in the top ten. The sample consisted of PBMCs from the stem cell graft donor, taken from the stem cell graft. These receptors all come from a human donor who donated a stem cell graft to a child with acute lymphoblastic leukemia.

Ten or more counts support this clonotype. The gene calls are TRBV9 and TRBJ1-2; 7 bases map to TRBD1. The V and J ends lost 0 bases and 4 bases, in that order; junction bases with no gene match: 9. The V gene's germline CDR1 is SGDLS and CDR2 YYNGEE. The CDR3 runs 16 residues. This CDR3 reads CASSVEGRQGSYGYTF. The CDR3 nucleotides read TGTGCCAGCAGCGTAGAAGGTCGACAGGGATCCTATGGCTACACCTTC.

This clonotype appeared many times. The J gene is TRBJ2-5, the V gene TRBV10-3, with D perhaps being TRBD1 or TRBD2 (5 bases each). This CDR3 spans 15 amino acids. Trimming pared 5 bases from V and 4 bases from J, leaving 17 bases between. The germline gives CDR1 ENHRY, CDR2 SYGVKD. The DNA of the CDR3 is TGTGCCATCAGTCCACAGTACGAGGGACGAGAGACCCAGTACTTC. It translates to CAISPQYEGRETQYF.

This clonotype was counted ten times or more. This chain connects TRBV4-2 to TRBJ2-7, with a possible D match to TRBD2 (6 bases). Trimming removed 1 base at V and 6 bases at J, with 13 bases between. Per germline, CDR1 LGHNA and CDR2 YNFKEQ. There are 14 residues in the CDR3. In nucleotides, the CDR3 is TGTGCCAGCAGCCAAGGTGCGTGGACTATCGAGCAGTACTTC. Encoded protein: CASSQGAWTIEQYF.

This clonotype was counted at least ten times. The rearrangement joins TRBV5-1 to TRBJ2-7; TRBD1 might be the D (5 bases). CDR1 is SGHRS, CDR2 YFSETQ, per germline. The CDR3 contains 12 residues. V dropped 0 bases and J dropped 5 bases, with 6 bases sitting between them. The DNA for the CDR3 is TGCGCCAGCAGCTTGGACAGGCACGAGCAGTACTTC. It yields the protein CASSLDRHEQYF.

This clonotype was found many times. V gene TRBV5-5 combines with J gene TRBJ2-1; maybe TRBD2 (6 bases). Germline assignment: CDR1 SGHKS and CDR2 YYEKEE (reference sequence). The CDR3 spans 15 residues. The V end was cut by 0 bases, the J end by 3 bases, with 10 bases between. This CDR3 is CASSLVAAFYNEQFF. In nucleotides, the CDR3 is TGTGCCAGCAGCTTGGTAGCGGCGTTCTACAATGAGCAGTTCTTC.

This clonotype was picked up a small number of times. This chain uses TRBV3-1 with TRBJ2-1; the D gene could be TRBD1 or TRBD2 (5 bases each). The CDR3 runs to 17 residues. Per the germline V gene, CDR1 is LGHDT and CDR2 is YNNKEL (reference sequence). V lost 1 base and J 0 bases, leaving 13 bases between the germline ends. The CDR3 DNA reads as TGTGCCAGCAGCCAAGTTGGGACCGGTAGCTCCTACAATGAGCAGTTCTTC. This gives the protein CASSQVGTGSSYNEQFF.

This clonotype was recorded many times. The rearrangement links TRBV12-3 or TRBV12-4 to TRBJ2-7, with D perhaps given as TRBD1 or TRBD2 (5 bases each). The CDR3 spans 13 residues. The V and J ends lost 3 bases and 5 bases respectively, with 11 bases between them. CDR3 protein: CASSLLRGHEQYF. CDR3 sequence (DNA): TGTGCCAGCAGTTTGTTACGGGGCCACGAGCAGTACTTC.

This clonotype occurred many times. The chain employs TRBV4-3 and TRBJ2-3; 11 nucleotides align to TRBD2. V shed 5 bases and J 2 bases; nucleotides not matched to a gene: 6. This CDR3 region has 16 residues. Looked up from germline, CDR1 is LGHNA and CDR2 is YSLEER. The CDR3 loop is CASSLRTSGYTDTQYF. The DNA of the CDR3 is TGCGCCAGCAGCTTGCGGACTAGCGGGTACACAGATACGCAGTATTTT.

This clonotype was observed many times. The CDR3 DNA reads TGTGCCAGCTTACCCCGGGACAGGGGGCTCCTGGAACCTCAAGAGACCCAGTACTTC. This encodes CASLPRDRGLLEPQETQYF. The V gene is TRBV6-1, the J gene TRBJ2-5; 12 nucleotides line up with TRBD1. The junction had 18 bases not matched to a gene; V was cut back by 8 bases and J by 2 bases. Germline CDR1 MNHNS, CDR2 SASEGT. The CDR3 is 19 amino acids.

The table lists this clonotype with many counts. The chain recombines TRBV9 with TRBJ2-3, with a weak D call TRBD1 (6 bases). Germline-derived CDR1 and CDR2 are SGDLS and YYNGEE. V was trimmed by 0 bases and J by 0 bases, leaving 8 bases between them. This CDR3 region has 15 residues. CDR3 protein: CASSVGGHSTDTQYF. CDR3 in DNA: TGTGCCAGCAGCGTAGGGGGACACAGCACAGATACGCAGTATTTT. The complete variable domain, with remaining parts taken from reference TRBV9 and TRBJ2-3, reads DSGVTQTPKHLITATGQRVTLRCSPRSGDLSVYWYQQSLDQGLQFLIQYYNGEERAKGNILERFSAQQFPDLHSELNLSSLELGDSALYFCASSVGGHSTDTQYFGPGTRLTVL.

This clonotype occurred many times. CDR3 residues: CSARPRQREQFF. The CDR3 DNA sequence: TGCAGTGCTAGACCTCGGCAGCGTGAGCAGTTCTTC. The rearrangement joins TRBV20-1 to TRBJ2-1; no reliable D call. CDR3 size: 12 residues. The germline V gene has CDR1 DFQATT and CDR2 SNEGSKA (reference sequence). V lost 2 bases to trimming and J lost 9 bases, with 11 bases between them.

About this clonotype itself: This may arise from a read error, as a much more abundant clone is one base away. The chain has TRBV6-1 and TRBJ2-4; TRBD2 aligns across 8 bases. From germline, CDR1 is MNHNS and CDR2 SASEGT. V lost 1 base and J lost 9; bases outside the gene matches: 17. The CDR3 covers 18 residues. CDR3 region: CASSEERQWRPAGGIQYF. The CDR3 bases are TGTGCCAGCAGTGAAGAAAGGCAGTGGAGACCGGCGGGGGGCATTCAGTACTTC.

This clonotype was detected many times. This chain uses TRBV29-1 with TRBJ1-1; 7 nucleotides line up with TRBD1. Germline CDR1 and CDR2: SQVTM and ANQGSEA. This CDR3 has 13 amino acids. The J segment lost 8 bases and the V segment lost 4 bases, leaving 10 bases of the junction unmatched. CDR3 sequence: CSVGRRGDSEAFF. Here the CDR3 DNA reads TGCAGCGTTGGGCGACGAGGGGACAGCGAAGCTTTCTTT.

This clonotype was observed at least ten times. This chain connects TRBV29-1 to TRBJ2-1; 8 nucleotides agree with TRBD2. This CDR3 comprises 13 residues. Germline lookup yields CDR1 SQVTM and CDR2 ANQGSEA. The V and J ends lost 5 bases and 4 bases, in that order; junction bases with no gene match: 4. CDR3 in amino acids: CSVRAGVYNEQFF. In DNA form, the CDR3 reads TGCAGCGTTCGAGCGGGAGTATACAATGAGCAGTTCTTC.

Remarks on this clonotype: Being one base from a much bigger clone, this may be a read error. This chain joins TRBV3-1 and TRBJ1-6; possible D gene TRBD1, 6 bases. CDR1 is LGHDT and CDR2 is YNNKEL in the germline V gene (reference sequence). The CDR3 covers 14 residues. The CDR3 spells CACSPSSGGSPLHF. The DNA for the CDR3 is TGTGCCTGCAGCCCCTCATCGGGGGGCTCACCCCTCCACTTT.

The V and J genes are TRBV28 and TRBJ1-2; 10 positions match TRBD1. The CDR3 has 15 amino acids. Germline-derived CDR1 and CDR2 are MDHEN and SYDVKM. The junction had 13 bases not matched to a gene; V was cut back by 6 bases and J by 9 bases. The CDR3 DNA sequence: TGTGCCAGCAGCTCCCCCGGGACAGGGGCAGTACGCTACACCTTC. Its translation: CASSSPGTGAVRYTF.

CDR3 nucleotides: TGTGCCTGGAGCAATAAGGGGAGTCAGCCCCAGCATTTT. It is translated as CAWSNKGSQPQHF. This chain connects TRBV30 to TRBJ1-5, with D possibly TRBD1 on 5 matching bases. Germline-derived CDR1 and CDR2 are GTSNPN and SVGIG (reference sequence). The ends were cut back, 3 bases at V and 6 bases at J, with 12 bases in the middle. This CDR3 region has 13 residues.

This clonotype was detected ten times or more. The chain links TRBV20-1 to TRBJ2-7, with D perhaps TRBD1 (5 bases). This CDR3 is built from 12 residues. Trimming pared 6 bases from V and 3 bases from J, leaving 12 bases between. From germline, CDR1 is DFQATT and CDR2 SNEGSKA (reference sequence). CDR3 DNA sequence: TGCAGTGCCAGCAGGGTGAACTACGAGCAGTACTTC. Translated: CSASRVNYEQYF.